This is a list of T cell receptor beta chains from one sample in a study of T cells in Graves' hyperthyroidism and ophthalmopathy. TCRdb called the multiplex PCR reads again in MiXCR, with one record for every CDR3 protein. Found here are roughly 300,000 distinct CDR3 sequences, roughly 13% of them singletons; the top ten hold around 25%. The sequenced sample was blood. Source of these receptors: a woman between 25 and 40 years old with Graves' hyperthyroidism. CDR3s include the opening cysteine and the closing phenylalanine or tryptophan. A D gene is named only where the DNA matches it firmly. Clone size is not always given. Where it is, it says once, few, many or a class for expanded clones.

size | J | D | V | DNA | CDR3
NA | TRBJ2-5 | TRBD2 | TRBV3-1 | TGTGCCAGCAGCCAAGATGGGACTAGCGGACAAGAGACCCAGTACTTC | CASSQDGTSGQETQYF
NA | TRBJ2-7 | TRBD1 | TRBV27 | TGTGCCAGCAGTACAGGGGACGAGCAGTACTTC | CASSTGDEQYF
few | TRBJ2-1 | NA | TRBV4-1 | TGCGCCAGCAGCCAAGAACAGGGTAACCGACCAAGAGAGCAGTTCTTC | CASSQEQGNRPREQFF
many | TRBJ2-4 | TRBD1 | TRBV6-2/TRBV6-3 | TGTGCCAGCAGTCAAATTGGACAGGGTGGCAAAAACATTCAGTACTTC | CASSQIGQGGKNIQYF
many | TRBJ2-1 | NA | TRBV20-1 | TGCAGTGCTAGAGTTTATGGGACCTCCCTCAATGAGCAGTTCTTC | CSARVYGTSLNEQFF
many | TRBJ2-1 | TRBD2 | TRBV7-3 | TGTGCCAGCAGCTCCCGACTAGCGGGAGACTACAATGAGCAGTTCTTC | CASSSRLAGDYNEQFF
many | TRBJ1-2 | NA | TRBV11-2 | TGTGCCAGCAGCTTAGGGGCAGTCGGGGACTATGGCTACACCTTC | CASSLGAVGDYGYTF
NA | TRBJ2-7 | NA | TRBV15 | TGTGCCACCAGCAGAGATTCTCGCCGCGGGACAAGCCTCTACGAGCAGTACTTC | CATSRDSRRGTSLYEQYF
few | TRBJ2-7 | NA | TRBV7-2 | TGTGCCAGCACATCTCTCGAAAGCTCCTACGAGCAGTACTTC | CASTSLESSYEQYF
NA | TRBJ2-5 | TRBD1 | TRBV20-1 | TGCAGTGCCCGCGGCATCGGACAGGGGCAAGAGACCCAGTACTTC | CSARGIGQGQETQYF
NA | TRBJ2-7 | NA | TRBV7-9 | TGTGCCAGCAGCTTAGGGTCTCTGGCCTACGAGCAGTACTTC | CASSLGSLAYEQYF
many | TRBJ2-5 | NA | TRBV6-1 | TGTGCCAGCAGTGCCTTTGGGGGGAAAGAGACCCAGTACTTC | CASSAFGGKETQYF
NA | TRBJ2-1 | TRBD1 | TRBV28 | TGTGCCAGCACTACGGGACAGGGTTACAATGAGCAGTTCTTC | CASTTGQGYNEQFF
many | TRBJ2-7 | NA | TRBV20-1 | TGCAGTGGGGCTGAGCTACTACCCGAGCAGTACTTC | CSGAELLPEQYF
many | TRBJ1-3 | NA | TRBV28 | TGTGCCAGCATGACGACTCCGAGATCGGACACCATATATTTT | CASMTTPRSDTIYF
NA | TRBJ2-2 | NA | TRBV5-1 | TGCGCCAGCAGCGGCACAGGGACCGGGGAGCTGTTTTTT | CASSGTGTGELFF
NA | TRBJ1-5 | NA | TRBV4-1 | TGCGCCAGCAGCCAAGATGGGGGCAGGCGGGATCAGCCCCAGCATTTT | CASSQDGGRRDQPQHF
few | TRBJ2-5 | NA | TRBV4-3 | TGCGCCAGCAGCCAGAGGGGGGGCGCGGGGACCCAGTACTTC | CASSQRGGAGTQYF
few | TRBJ2-7 | NA | TRBV12-3/TRBV12-4 | TGTGCCAGCAGTCGATACGGTTCTTCCTATGTGCAGTACTTC | CASSRYGSSYVQYF
NA | TRBJ2-7 | NA | TRBV19 | TGTGCCAGTAGTATGGGTGGAGTTCGCTCCTACGAGCAGTACTTC | CASSMGGVRSYEQYF
many | TRBJ1-1 | NA | TRBV7-9 | TGTGCCAGCAGCTTACATATCAGCCCTGAAGCTTTCTTT | CASSLHISPEAFF
many | TRBJ1-2 | NA | TRBV5-5 | TGTGCCAGCTCAGACAGGCTGTATGGCTACACCTTC | CASSDRLYGYTF
NA | TRBJ2-1 | TRBD2 | TRBV28 | TGTGCCAGCAGTTTATTGGCCCTCCAGCGGGGAACGAGCAATGAGCAGTTCTTC | CASSLLALQRGTSNEQFF
NA | TRBJ2-7 | TRBD2 | TRBV5-5 | TGTGCCAGCAGCAAACGACTAGCGGTCTCCTACGAGCAGTACTTC | CASSKRLAVSYEQYF
NA | TRBJ2-6 | NA | TRBV12-3/TRBV12-4 | TGTGCCAGCAGTCGAAGAGCTGGGGCCAACGTCCTGACTTTC | CASSRRAGANVLTF
many | TRBJ2-5 | NA | TRBV28 | TGTGCCAGCAGTACGACGACGGGCGGCGCTTCCCTCCAAGAGACCCAGTACTTC | CASSTTTGGASLQETQYF
NA | TRBJ1-5 | NA | TRBV28 | TGTGTCAGCATCACAAGGGAGGGGGGTGGGAGTCAGCCCCAGCATTTT | CVSITREGGGSQPQHF
few | TRBJ2-2 | NA | TRBV7-3 | TGTGCCAGCAGCTCCTCAGCCCCCGGGACCATCACCGGGGAGCTGTTTTTT | CASSSSAPGTITGELFF
NA | TRBJ1-2 | TRBD1 | TRBV30 | TGTGCCTGGAGGACAGGGGGCGAGATCTCCTATGGCTACACCTTC | CAWRTGGEISYGYTF
many | TRBJ2-3 | NA | TRBV19 | TGTGCCGTATCTATCGGCGGGACAGATACGCAGTATTTT | CAVSIGGTDTQYF
NA | TRBJ2-1 | TRBD1 | TRBV7-3 | TGTGTCAGCAGGCTACTCGATCCAAACCGACAGGGGCAGTTCTTC | CVSRLLDPNRQGQFF
few | TRBJ1-4 | NA | TRBV10-3 | TGTGCCACCCGGGGGTCCACTAATGAAAAACTGTTTTTT | CATRGSTNEKLFF
few | TRBJ2-2 | TRBD2 | TRBV12-3/TRBV12-4 | TGTGCCAGCAGTTCCTACCGAGCTAGCGGGGGGAACACCGGGGAGCTGTTTTTT | CASSSYRASGGNTGELFF
few | TRBJ2-5 | NA | TRBV27 | TGTGCCAGCAGGCAGAGATTGGCGGAGACCCAGTACTTC | CASRQRLAETQYF
NA | TRBJ2-4 | NA | TRBV28 | TGTGCCAGCAGGAAGAGCGAGGGGGACGGTCAGTACTTC | CASRKSEGDGQYF
few | TRBJ2-1 | NA | TRBV20-1 | TGCAGTGCTAGAAGTGCGTTGACCTACAATGAGCAGTTCTTC | CSARSALTYNEQFF
many | TRBJ1-4 | TRBD1 | TRBV28 | TGTGCCAGCAGTTTTGTTGGGACAGGGAATGAAAAACTGTTTTTT | CASSFVGTGNEKLFF
many | TRBJ1-2 | NA | TRBV10-3 | TGTGCCATCAGTGAGTCGGAGGGTCAAGGCTATGGCTACACCTTC | CAISESEGQGYGYTF
few | TRBJ1-3 | TRBD1 | TRBV20-1 | TGCAGTGCGGAAGACAGGGAGGGCCACTCTGGAAACACCATATATTTT | CSAEDREGHSGNTIYF
many | TRBJ2-5 | NA | TRBV28 | TGTGCCAGCAGCCGGAAGCTCCTCCGGGAAGAGACCCAGTACTTC | CASSRKLLREETQYF